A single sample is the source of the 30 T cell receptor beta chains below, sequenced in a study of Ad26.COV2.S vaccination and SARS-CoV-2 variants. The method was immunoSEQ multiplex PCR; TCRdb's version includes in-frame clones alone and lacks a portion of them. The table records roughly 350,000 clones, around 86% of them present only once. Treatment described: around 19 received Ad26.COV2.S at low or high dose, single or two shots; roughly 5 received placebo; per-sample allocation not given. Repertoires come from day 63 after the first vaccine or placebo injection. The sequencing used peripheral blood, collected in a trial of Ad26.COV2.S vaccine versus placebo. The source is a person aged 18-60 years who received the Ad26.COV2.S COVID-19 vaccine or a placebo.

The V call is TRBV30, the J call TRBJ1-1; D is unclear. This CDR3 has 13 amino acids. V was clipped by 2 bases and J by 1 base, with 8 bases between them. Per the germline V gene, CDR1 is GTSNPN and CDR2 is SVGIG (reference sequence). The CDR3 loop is CAWSPYRNTEAFF. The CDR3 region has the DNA TGTGCCTGGAGTCCGTACAGGAACACTGAAGCTTTCTTT.

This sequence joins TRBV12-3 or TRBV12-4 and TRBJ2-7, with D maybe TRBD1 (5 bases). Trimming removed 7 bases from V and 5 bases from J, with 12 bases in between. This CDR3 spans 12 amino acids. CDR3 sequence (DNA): TGTGCCAGCACTTCAGGGTTGGACGAGCAGTACTTC. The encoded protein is CASTSGLDEQYF.

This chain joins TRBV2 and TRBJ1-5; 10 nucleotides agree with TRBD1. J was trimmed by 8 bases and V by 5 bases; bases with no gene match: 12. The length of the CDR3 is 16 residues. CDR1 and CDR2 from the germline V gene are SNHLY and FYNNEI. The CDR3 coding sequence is TGTGCCAGCAGTTTTGGACAGGGGGAAGCTCACGAGCCCCAGCATTTT. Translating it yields CASSFGQGEAHEPQHF.

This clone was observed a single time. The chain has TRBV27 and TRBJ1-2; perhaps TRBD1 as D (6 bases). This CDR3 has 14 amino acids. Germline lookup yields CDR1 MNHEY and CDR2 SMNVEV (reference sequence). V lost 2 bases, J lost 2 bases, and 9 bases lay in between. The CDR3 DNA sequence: TGTGCCAGCAGTTTAAAGGGGGGAAACTATGGCTACACCTTC. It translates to CASSLKGGNYGYTF.

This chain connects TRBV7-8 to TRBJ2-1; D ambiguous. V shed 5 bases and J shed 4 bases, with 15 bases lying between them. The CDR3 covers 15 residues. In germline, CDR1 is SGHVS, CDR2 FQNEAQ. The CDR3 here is CASSTTSTPYNEQFF. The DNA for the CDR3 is TGTGCCAGCAGCACGACCTCGACTCCATACAATGAGCAGTTCTTC.

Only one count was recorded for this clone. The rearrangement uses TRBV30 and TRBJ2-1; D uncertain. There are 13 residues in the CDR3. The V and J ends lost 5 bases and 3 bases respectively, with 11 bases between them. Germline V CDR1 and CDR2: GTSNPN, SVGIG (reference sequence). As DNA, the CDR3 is TGTGCCTGGTCTGACACAGTCTACAATGAGCAGTTCTTC. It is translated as CAWSDTVYNEQFF.

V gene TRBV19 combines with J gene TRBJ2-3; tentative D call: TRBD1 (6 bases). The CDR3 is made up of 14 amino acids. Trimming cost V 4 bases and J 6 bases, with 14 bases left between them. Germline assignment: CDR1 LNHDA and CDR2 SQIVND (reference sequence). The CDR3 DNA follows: TGTGCCAGTAGTAACTACAACAGGGCGGATACGCAGTATTTT. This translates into CASSNYNRADTQYF.

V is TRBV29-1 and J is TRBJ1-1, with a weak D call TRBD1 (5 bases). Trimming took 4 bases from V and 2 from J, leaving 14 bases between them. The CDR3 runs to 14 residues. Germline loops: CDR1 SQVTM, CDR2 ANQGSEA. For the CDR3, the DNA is TGCAGCGTTGGATTGGGGAGGGGAAACACTGAAGCTTTCTTT. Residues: CSVGLGRGNTEAFF.

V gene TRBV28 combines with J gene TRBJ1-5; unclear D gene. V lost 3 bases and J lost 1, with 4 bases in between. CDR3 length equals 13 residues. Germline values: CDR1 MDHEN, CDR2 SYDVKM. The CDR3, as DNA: TGTGCCAGCAGTTTCCAGAGCAATCAGCCCCAGCATTTT. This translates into CASSFQSNQPQHF.

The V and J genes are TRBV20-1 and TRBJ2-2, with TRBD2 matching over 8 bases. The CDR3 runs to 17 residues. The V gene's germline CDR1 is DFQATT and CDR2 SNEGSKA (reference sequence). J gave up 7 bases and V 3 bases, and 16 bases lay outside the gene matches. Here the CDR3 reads CSASLWPLREGFGELFF. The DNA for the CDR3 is TGCAGTGCTAGTCTATGGCCACTCCGGGAGGGTTTCGGGGAGCTGTTTTTT.

CDR3: CASNEEGEDEQFF. CDR3 DNA: TGTGCCAGCAACGAGGAGGGTGAGGATGAGCAGTTCTTC. The chain has TRBV9 and TRBJ2-1; tentative D call: TRBD2 (6 bases). There are 13 residues in the CDR3. Trimming stripped 6 bases from V and 8 bases from J, with 15 bases between. The V gene's germline CDR1 is SGDLS and CDR2 YYNGEE.

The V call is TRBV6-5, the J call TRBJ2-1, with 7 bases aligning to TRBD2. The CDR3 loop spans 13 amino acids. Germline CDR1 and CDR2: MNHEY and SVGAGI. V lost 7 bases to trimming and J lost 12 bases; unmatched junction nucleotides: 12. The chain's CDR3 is CASNGMGGYRQFF. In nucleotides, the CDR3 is TGTGCCAGCAACGGAATGGGAGGGTACAGGCAGTTCTTC.

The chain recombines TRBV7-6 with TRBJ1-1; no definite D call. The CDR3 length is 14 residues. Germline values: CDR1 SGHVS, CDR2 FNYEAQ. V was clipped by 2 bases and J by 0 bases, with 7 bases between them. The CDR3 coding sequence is TGTGCCAGCAGCTTAACCGAAATGAACACTGAAGCTTTCTTT. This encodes CASSLTEMNTEAFF.

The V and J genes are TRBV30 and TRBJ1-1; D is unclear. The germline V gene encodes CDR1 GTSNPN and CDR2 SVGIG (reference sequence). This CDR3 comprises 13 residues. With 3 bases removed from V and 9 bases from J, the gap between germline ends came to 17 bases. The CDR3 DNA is TGTGCCTGGAGAGGTAGTCCCTTTGAACAAGCTTTCTTT. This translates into CAWRGSPFEQAFF.

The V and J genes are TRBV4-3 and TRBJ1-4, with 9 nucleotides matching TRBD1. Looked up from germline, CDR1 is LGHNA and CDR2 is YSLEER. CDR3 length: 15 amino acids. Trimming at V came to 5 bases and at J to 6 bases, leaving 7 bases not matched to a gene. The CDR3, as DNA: TGCGCCAGCAGCGCCCGGGACAGGGAGGATGAAAAACTGTTTTTT. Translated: CASSARDREDEKLFF.

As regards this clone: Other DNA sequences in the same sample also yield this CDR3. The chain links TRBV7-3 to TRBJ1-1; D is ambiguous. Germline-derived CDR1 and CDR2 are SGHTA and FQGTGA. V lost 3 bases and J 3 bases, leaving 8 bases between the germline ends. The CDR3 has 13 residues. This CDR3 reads CASSFRRDTEAFF. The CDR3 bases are TGTGCCAGCAGCTTTAGGCGGGACACTGAAGCTTTCTTT.

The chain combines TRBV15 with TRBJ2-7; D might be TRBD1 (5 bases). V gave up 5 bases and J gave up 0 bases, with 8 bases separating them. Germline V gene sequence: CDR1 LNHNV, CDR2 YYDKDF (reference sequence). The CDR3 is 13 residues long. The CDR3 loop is CATSGAGSYEQYF. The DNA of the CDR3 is TGTGCCACCAGCGGGGCAGGCTCCTACGAGCAGTACTTC. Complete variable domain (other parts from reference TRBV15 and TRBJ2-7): DAMVIQNPRYQVTQFGKPVTLSCSQTLNHNVMYWYQQKSSQAPKLLFHYYDKDFNNEADTPDNFQSRRPNTSFCFLDIRSPGLGDTAMYLCATSGAGSYEQYFGPGTRLTVT.

For the CDR3, the DNA is TGTGCCAGCAGCAAGACAGACGCTATCTATGGCTACACCTTC. Translated, it gives CASSKTDAIYGYTF. The chain combines TRBV21-1 with TRBJ1-2; TRBD1, as called in the table, went unchecked against the DNA. TRBV21-1 is given as a pseudogene. The CDR3 extends over 14 amino acids.

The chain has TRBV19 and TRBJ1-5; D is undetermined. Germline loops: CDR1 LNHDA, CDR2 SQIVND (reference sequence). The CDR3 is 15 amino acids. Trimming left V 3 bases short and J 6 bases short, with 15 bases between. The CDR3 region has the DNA TGTGCCAGTAGTATTATTTTAGGGTTTGGTCAGCCCCAGCATTTT. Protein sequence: CASSIILGFGQPQHF.

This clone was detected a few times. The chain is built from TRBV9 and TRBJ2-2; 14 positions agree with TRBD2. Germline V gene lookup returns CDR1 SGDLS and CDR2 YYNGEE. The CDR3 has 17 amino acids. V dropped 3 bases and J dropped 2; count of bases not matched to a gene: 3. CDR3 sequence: CASSAGLAGVNTGELFF. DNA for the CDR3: TGTGCCAGCAGCGCGGGACTAGCGGGGGTAAACACCGGGGAGCTGTTTTTT.

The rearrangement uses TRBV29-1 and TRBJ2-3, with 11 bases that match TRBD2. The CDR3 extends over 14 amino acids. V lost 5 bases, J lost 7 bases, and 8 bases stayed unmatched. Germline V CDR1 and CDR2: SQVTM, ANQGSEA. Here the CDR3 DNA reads TGCAGCGTTTTGGTAGCGGGGGGGCTATATACGCAGTATTTT. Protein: CSVLVAGGLYTQYF.

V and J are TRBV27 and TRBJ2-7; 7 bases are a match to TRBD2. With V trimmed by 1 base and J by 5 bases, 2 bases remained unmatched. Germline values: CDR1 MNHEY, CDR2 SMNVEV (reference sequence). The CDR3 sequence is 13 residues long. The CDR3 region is CASSLWGGNEQYF. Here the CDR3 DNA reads TGTGCCAGCAGTTTATGGGGGGGGAACGAGCAGTACTTC.

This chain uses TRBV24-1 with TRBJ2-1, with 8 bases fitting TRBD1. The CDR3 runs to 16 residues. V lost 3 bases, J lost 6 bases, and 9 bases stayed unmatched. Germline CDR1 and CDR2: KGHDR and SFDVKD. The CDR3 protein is CATSDITGTGINEQFF. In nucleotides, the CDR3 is TGTGCCACCAGTGATATCACCGGGACAGGCATCAATGAGCAGTTCTTC.

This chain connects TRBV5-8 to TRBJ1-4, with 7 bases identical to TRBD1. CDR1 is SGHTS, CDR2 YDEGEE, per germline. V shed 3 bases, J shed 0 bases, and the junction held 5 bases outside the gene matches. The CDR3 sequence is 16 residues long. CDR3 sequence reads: CASSSRDSATNEKLFF. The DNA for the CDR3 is TGTGCCAGCAGCTCACGGGACAGTGCAACTAATGAAAAACTGTTTTTT.

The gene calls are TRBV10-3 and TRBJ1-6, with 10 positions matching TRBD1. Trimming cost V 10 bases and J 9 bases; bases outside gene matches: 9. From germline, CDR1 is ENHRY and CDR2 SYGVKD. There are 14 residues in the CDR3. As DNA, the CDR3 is TGTGCCACGGACGGGGGACAGGGGATTTCACCCCTCCACTTT. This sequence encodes CATDGGQGISPLHF.

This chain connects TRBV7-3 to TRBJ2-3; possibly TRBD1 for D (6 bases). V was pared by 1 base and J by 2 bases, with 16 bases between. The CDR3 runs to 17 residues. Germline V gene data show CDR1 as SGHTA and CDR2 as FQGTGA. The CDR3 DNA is TGTGCCAGCAGCTTAATCTTCCAGGGGCGACACACAGATACGCAGTATTTT. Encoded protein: CASSLIFQGRHTDTQYF.

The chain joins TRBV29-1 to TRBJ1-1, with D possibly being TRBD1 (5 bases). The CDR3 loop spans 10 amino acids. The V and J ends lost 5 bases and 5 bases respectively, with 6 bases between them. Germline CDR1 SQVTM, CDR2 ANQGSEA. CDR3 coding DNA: TGCAGCGTTCAGGGAACTGAAGCTTTCTTT. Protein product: CSVQGTEAFF.

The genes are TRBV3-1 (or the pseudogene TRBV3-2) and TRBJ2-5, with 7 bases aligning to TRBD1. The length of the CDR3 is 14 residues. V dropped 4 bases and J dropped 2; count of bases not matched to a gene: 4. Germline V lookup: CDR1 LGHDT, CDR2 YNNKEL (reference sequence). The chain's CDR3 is CASSPRDRQETQYF. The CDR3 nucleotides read TGTGCCAGCAGCCCCAGGGACAGACAAGAGACCCAGTACTTC.

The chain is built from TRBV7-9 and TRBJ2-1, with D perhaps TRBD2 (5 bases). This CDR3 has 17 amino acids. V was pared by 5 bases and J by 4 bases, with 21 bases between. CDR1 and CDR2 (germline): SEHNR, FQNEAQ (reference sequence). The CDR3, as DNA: TGTGCCAGCAGCCCCCCCCTACTAGTCTCGATTTACAATGAGCAGTTCTTC. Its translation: CASSPPLLVSIYNEQFF.

The CDR3 DNA sequence: TGTGCCAGCAGTTACAGGGACGGGGAGCTGTTTTTT. Translated, it gives CASSYRDGELFF. The rearrangement uses TRBV6-5 and TRBJ2-2, with D unclear. The V and J ends lost 2 bases and 7 bases respectively, with 5 bases between them. CDR3 length: 12 amino acids. Germline CDR1 reads MNHEY; CDR2 reads SVGAGI.